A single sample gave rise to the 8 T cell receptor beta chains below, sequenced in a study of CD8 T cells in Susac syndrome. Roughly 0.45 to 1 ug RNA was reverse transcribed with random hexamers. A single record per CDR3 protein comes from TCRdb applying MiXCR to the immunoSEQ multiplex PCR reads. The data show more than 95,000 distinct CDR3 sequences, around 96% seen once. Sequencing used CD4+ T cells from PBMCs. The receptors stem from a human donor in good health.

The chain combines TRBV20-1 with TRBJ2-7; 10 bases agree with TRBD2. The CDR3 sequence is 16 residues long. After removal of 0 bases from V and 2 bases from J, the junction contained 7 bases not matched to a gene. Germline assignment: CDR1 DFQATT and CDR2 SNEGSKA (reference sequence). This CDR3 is CSARDPLAGVTYEQYF. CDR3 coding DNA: TGCAGTGCTAGAGATCCCCTAGCGGGGGTAACCTACGAGCAGTACTTC.

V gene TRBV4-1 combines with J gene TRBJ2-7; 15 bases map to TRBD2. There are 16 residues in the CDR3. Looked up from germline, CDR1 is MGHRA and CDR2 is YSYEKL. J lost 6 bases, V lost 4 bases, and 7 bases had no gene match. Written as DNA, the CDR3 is TGCGCCAGCAGCCGAGGACTAGCGGGAGGGCCCGGCGAGCAGTACTTC. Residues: CASSRGLAGGPGEQYF.

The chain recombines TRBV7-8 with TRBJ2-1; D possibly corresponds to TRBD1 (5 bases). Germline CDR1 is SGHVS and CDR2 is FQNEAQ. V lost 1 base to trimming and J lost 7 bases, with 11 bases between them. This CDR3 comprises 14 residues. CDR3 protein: CASSLEAGRNEQFF. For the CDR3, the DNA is TGTGCCAGCAGCTTAGAGGCAGGGCGGAATGAGCAGTTCTTC.

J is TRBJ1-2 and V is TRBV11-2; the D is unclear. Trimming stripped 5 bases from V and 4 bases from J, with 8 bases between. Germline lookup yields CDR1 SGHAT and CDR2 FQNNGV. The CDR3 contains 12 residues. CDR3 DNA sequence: TGTGCCAGCAGCGTCGGCCTCTATGGCTACACCTTC. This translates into CASSVGLYGYTF.

The CDR3 reads CASSLAGGDNEQFF. For the CDR3, the DNA is TGTGCCAGCAGCTTGGCGGGAGGGGACAATGAGCAGTTCTTC. The gene calls are TRBV7-9 and TRBJ2-1; 9 nucleotides align to TRBD2. Trimming took 3 bases from V and 5 from J; bases not matched to a gene: 2. Germline V gives CDR1 SEHNR, CDR2 FQNEAQ (reference sequence). CDR3 length: 14 residues. Supplemented by reference TRBV7-9 and TRBJ2-1, the full variable domain reads DTGVSQNPRHKITKRGQNVTFRCDPISEHNRLYWYRQTLGQGPEFLTYFQNEAQLEKSRLLSDRFSAERPKGSFSTLEIQRTEQGDSAMYLCASSLAGGDNEQFFGPGTRLTVL.

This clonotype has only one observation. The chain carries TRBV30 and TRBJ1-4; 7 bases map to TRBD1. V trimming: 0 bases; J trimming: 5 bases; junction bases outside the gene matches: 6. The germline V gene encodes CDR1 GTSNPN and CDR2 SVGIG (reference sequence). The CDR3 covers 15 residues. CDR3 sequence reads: CAWSVPTGENEKLFF. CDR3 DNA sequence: TGTGCCTGGAGTGTGCCTACAGGGGAGAATGAAAAACTGTTTTTT.

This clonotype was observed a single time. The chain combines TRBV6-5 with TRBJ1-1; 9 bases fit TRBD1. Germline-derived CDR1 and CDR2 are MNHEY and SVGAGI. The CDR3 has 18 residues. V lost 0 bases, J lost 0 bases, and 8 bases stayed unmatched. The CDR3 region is CASSYSSPGTGMNTEAFF. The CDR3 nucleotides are TGTGCCAGCAGTTACTCAAGTCCCGGGACAGGGATGAACACTGAAGCTTTCTTT.

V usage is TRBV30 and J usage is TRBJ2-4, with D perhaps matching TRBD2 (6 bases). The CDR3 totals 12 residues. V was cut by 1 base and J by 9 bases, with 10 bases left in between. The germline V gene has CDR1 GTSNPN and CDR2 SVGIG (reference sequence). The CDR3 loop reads CAWSARRGIQYF. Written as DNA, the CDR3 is TGTGCCTGGAGTGCGCGGCGGGGCATTCAGTACTTC.